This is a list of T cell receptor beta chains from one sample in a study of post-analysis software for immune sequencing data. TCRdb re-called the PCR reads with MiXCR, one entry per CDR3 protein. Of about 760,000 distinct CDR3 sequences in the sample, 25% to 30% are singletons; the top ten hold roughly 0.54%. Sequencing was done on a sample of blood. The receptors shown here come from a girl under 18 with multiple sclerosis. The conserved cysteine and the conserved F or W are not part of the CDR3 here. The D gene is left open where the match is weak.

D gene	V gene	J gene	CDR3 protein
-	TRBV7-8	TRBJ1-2	ASSLDRSAHGYT
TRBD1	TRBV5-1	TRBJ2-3	ASWLTGGTDTQY
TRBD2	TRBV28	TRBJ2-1	ASSYPSGGAGDEQF
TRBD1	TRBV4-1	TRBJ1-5	ASSQPDRAGQPQH
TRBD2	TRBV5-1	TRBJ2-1	ASRGLAGTYDEQF
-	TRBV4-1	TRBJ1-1	ASSQLQSLVTEAF
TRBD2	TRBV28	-	ASSHGLANSYEQY
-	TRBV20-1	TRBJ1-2	SAQSGYGYT
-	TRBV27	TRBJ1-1	ASSLVTATGTEAF
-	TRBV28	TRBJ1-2	ASSFALQMGVQYGYT
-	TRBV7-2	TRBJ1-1	ASSLAGGTRGPEAF
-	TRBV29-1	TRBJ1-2	SVGHGERYGYT
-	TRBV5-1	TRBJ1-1	ASSLWALGEQNTEAF
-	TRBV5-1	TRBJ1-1	ASPGQMNTEAF
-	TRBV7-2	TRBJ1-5	ASSLQWGHNQPQH
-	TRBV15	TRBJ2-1	ATSIEYNEQF
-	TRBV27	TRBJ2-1	ASTQSGGHNERF
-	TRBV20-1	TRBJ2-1	SARDSGGSSYNEQF
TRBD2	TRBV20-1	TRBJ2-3	SARGLAGVGRTDTQY
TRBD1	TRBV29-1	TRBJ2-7	SVEGQGDEQY
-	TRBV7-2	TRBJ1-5	ASSLIHQPQH
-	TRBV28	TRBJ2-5	ASRPGWATQY
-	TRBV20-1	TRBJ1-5	SATPRVYSNQPQH
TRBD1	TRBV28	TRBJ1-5	ASKRGQDLSNQPQH
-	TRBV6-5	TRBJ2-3	ASSPGGSMANTQY
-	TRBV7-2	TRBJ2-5	ASSRGLQETQY